The rows below give T cell receptor beta chains drawn from one sample of a study of blood T cell repertoires in COVID-19. Clones were read by immunoSEQ multiplex PCR, and TCRdb kept only the in-frame ones, dropping some. This table holds approximately 400,000 clones, roughly 86% found once. The sequenced sample consisted of PBMCs or T cells enriched from blood (not recorded which). Receptor source: a man aged 30 to 39 who had recovered from COVID-19. Both conserved end residues are part of each CDR3. A D gene is named only where the DNA matches it firmly. Rows give clone size only sometimes, using once, few, many, or a class for an expanded clone.

j_call: TRBJ1-2; clone_size: -; cdr3_length: 13; d_call: -; v_call: TRBV24-1; cdr3_aa: CATSDWAGYGYTF; cdr3_nt: TGTGCCACCAGTGATTGGGCAGGCTATGGCTACACCTTC
j_call: TRBJ2-4; clone_size: -; cdr3_length: 14; d_call: TRBD1; v_call: TRBV6-1; cdr3_aa: CASSEGDSSNIQYF; cdr3_nt: TGTGCCAGCAGTGAAGGGGACAGCTCAAACATTCAGTACTTC
j_call: TRBJ2-7; clone_size: few; cdr3_length: 13; d_call: -; v_call: TRBV19; cdr3_aa: CASSKAASYEQYF; cdr3_nt: TGTGCCAGTAGTAAAGCAGCGTCCTACGAGCAGTACTTC
j_call: TRBJ1-1; clone_size: -; cdr3_length: 15; d_call: -; v_call: TRBV7-9; cdr3_aa: CASSLRNGGRTEAFF; cdr3_nt: TGTGCCAGCAGCTTAAGGAACGGCGGCCGGACTGAAGCTTTCTTT
j_call: TRBJ2-7; clone_size: -; cdr3_length: 14; d_call: TRBD1; v_call: TRBV10-1; cdr3_aa: CASSEDTGGGEQYF; cdr3_nt: TGCGCCAGCAGTGAAGATACAGGGGGAGGCGAGCAGTACTTC
j_call: TRBJ2-3; clone_size: -; cdr3_length: 16; d_call: TRBD2; v_call: TRBV2; cdr3_aa: CASSVRGGASTDTQYF; cdr3_nt: TGTGCCAGCAGTGTTCGGGGGGGAGCTAGCACAGATACGCAGTATTTT
j_call: TRBJ2-6; clone_size: -; cdr3_length: 15; d_call: -; v_call: TRBV6-2/TRBV6-3; cdr3_aa: CASSWGRSGANVLTF; cdr3_nt: TGTGCCAGCAGTTGGGGGCGGTCTGGGGCCAACGTCCTGACTTTC
j_call: TRBJ2-1; clone_size: -; cdr3_length: 16; d_call: TRBD2; v_call: TRBV9; cdr3_aa: CASSVDRRGAYNEQFF; cdr3_nt: TGTGCCAGCAGCGTAGACCGGCGGGGGGCCTACAATGAGCAGTTCTTC
j_call: TRBJ1-2; clone_size: -; cdr3_length: 16; d_call: -; v_call: TRBV5-6; cdr3_aa: CASTPSGGVPVGGYTF; cdr3_nt: TGTGCCAGCACCCCGTCGGGCGGGGTTCCAGTCGGTGGCTACACCTTC
j_call: TRBJ2-6; clone_size: -; cdr3_length: 19; d_call: -; v_call: TRBV7-2; cdr3_aa: CASSLYQANPTSGANVLTF; cdr3_nt: TGTGCCAGCAGCTTATATCAAGCTAACCCAACCTCTGGGGCCAACGTCCTGACTTTC
j_call: TRBJ1-5; clone_size: once; cdr3_length: 15; d_call: -; v_call: TRBV19; cdr3_aa: CASSIVYGGNQPQHF; cdr3_nt: TGTGCCAGTAGTATAGTGTACGGGGGCAATCAGCCCCAGCATTTT
j_call: TRBJ1-2; clone_size: -; cdr3_length: 14; d_call: TRBD1; v_call: TRBV9; cdr3_aa: CASSQTGVGYGYTF; cdr3_nt: TGTGCCAGCAGCCAAACAGGGGTTGGCTATGGCTACACCTTC
j_call: TRBJ2-3; clone_size: -; cdr3_length: 15; d_call: TRBD1; v_call: TRBV10-3; cdr3_aa: CAISADRGFGDTQYF; cdr3_nt: TGTGCCATCAGTGCTGACAGGGGGTTTGGAGATACGCAGTATTTT
j_call: TRBJ2-7; clone_size: -; cdr3_length: 14; d_call: -; v_call: TRBV5-4; cdr3_aa: CASSLDIGEAQGSF; cdr3_nt: TGTGCCAGCAGCTTAGATATAGGGGAAGCCCAGGGGAGCTTC
j_call: TRBJ1-5; clone_size: -; cdr3_length: 15; d_call: -; v_call: TRBV19; cdr3_aa: CASRPSGNGNQPQHF; cdr3_nt: TGTGCCAGTAGGCCTAGCGGGAACGGCAATCAGCCCCAGCATTTT
j_call: TRBJ2-6; clone_size: -; cdr3_length: 15; d_call: -; v_call: TRBV5-6; cdr3_aa: CASSFRGSGANVLTF; cdr3_nt: TGTGCCAGCAGCTTTAGAGGGTCTGGGGCCAACGTCCTGACTTTC
j_call: TRBJ1-5; clone_size: -; cdr3_length: 13; d_call: TRBD1; v_call: TRBV10-3; cdr3_aa: CATRDSYNQPQHF; cdr3_nt: TGTGCCACCCGGGACAGTTACAATCAGCCCCAGCATTTT
j_call: TRBJ1-2; clone_size: -; cdr3_length: 14; d_call: -; v_call: TRBV6-5; cdr3_aa: CASSYSTGSGGYTF; cdr3_nt: TGTGCCAGCAGTTACTCCACAGGGTCAGGTGGCTACACCTTC
j_call: TRBJ2-1; clone_size: -; cdr3_length: 14; d_call: TRBD1; v_call: TRBV5-6; cdr3_aa: CASSLLGTANEQFF; cdr3_nt: TGTGCCAGCAGCCTCCTAGGGACAGCCAATGAGCAGTTCTTC
j_call: TRBJ1-6; clone_size: -; cdr3_length: 14; d_call: -; v_call: TRBV6-6; cdr3_aa: CASSYTQPRSPLHF; cdr3_nt: TGTGCCAGCAGTTACACTCAACCGAGGTCACCCCTCCACTTT
j_call: TRBJ2-1; clone_size: -; cdr3_length: 11; d_call: -; v_call: TRBV6-5; cdr3_aa: CAFRDYNEQFF; cdr3_nt: TGTGCCTTCAGGGACTACAATGAGCAGTTCTTC
j_call: TRBJ2-1; clone_size: -; cdr3_length: 15; d_call: -; v_call: TRBV4-2; cdr3_aa: CASSSDKSSYNEQFF; cdr3_nt: TGTGCCAGCTCCTCAGACAAGAGCTCCTACAATGAGCAGTTCTTC